This T cell receptor beta chain was captured in a study of OX40 agonist ivuxolimab in advanced cancers. About the investigation overall: The costimulatory receptor OX40 (CD134) was targeted by ivuxolimab, a fully human IgG2 agonistic monoclonal antibody. Intravenous ivuxolimab was administered to patients every 2 weeks at six dose levels: 0.01, 0.1, 0.3, 1.5, 3 and 10 mg/kg. The paper reports the monotherapy dose-escalation portion (N of about 51 patients) of the phase I ivuxolimab trial. Of the roughly 50 dose-escalation patients, hepatocellular carcinoma was present in approximately 20, melanoma in about 15, renal cell carcinoma in 9 and head and neck cancer in 9. Prior anti-PD-1, anti-PD-L1 or anti-CTLA-4 therapy was permitted, and approximately 40% of dose-escalation patients had received checkpoint inhibitors. In the dose-escalation cohort, around 80% of patients were male, and the mean age was approximately 60 years with a range of 23 to 79. The point of sequencing TCRbeta in the periphery was to test whether ivuxolimab changed TCR sequence diversity and drove clonal T-cell expansion. Three dose-escalation patients achieved partial responses, one with hepatocellular carcinoma and two with cutaneous melanoma. Study-wide findings and limitations: After ivuxolimab, CD8+ T cells had more expanded clones than CD4+ T cells on average. At doses of 0.1 to 3.0 mg/kg, clonal expansion of both CD4+ and CD8+ blood T cells was observed from baseline to week 6. Which antigens the clonally expanded peripheral T cells were specific for was not determined. Partial responders in the 0.1-3.0 mg/kg groups had among the lowest normalized peripheral clonal expansion, especially among CD8+ T cells. Low levels of normalized T-cell clonal expansion were also seen in some nonresponding patients.

To sequence the TCRbeta CDR3 region, genomic DNA was isolated from the sorted cells. The immunoSEQ Assay was used for sequencing of TCRbeta CDR3 regions. The immuneACCESS repertoire file appears here via TCRdb, limited to in-frame rearrangements. These files lack a portion of the clones; in checked studies, under half of the deficit traces to unresolved V genes, and the cause of the others is not known. The table for this sample lists about 44,000 clones; around 90% of them were counted only once. The ten largest make up 18% of the sample. A word on this clone: This receptor's antigen is unknown. No base quality information exists; no much larger clone differs at one position.

The trial excluded patients who had a history of autoimmune disease or who were on systemic immunosuppression. Peripheral blood for TCR sequencing was collected from all dose cohorts at baseline, on cycle 4 day 1, and on cycle 7 day 1. Samples were obtained from an open-label, multicenter, first-in-human phase I dose-escalation trial of ivuxolimab. Adults with locally advanced or metastatic head and neck squamous cell, hepatocellular, melanoma or renal cell carcinoma were enrolled in the trial. Before TCR sequencing, CD4+ T cells and CD8+ T cells were sorted from peripheral blood as separate populations. The germline V gene encodes CDR1 SQVTM and CDR2 ANQGSEA. V loses 8 bases at its end and J loses 6 bases; junction bases beyond the gene matches: 8. The CDR3 numbers 13 residues from cysteine through phenylalanine. Only the CDR3 DNA is retained, 39 bases long and in frame from the first base.

The receptor comes from an adult with an advanced solid tumor such as melanoma, head and neck, liver or kidney cancer. The chain couples TRBV29-1 to TRBJ2-1; TRBD1 aligns with 9 central bases. The sequences come from CD4+ or CD8+ T cells sorted from blood, collected in a trial of the OX40 agonist ivuxolimab. The CDR3 is CSLRGQGSNEQFF. The DNA sequence follows: TGCAGCCTACGGGGACAGGGAAGCAATGAGCAGTTCTTC.